A single sample gave rise to the 4 T cell receptor beta chains below, sequenced in a study of blood T cells in healthy people across ages. A second PCR of roughly 7 to 11 cycles used a sample-barcoded 5' primer and a J-beta primer mix. TCRdb fed the 5' RACE reads into MiXCR, producing one record per CDR3 protein. The repertoire holds approximately 1.5 million distinct CDR3 sequences, with approximately 32% as singletons. The sample was blood. Receptors were obtained from a woman aged 30 to 39 in good health.

The V call is TRBV27, the J call TRBJ2-5; D tentatively reads TRBD1 or TRBD2 (5 bases each). Trimming left V 6 bases short and J 1 base short, with 15 bases between. The CDR3 length is 15 residues. The germline gives CDR1 MNHEY, CDR2 SMNVEV (reference sequence). This CDR3 reads CASRNPLGGQETQYF. The CDR3 nucleotides are TGTGCCAGCAGAAACCCTCTTGGGGGCCAAGAGACCCAGTACTTC.

In this sample, this clonotype turned up many times. The chain has TRBV29-1 and TRBJ2-7, with D maybe TRBD1 (6 bases). Per the germline V gene, CDR1 is SQVTM and CDR2 is ANQGSEA. Trimming stripped 2 bases from V and 8 bases from J, with 7 bases between. CDR3 length equals 10 residues. CDR3 in DNA: TGCAGCGTTGAACAGGGGCAGCAGTACTTC. Amino acids: CSVEQGQQYF.

This chain's CDR3 is CASSGGDNSPLHF. Written as DNA, the CDR3 is TGTGCCAGCAGTGGGGGGGACAACTCACCCCTCCACTTT. The chain joins TRBV25-1 to TRBJ1-6; perhaps TRBD1 as D (6 bases). Trimming left V 4 bases short and J 10 bases short, with 11 bases between. This CDR3 is 13 amino acids long. CDR1 and CDR2 (germline): MGHDK, SYGVNS. The full variable domain, rest sourced from reference TRBV25-1 and TRBJ1-6, is EADIYQTPRYLVIGTGKKITLECSQTMGHDKMYWYQQDPGMELHLIHYSYGVNSTEKGDLSSESTVSRIRTEHFPLTLESARPSHTSQYLCASSGGDNSPLHFGNGTRLTVT.

This clonotype was counted a few times. The V and J genes are TRBV11-2 and TRBJ2-7; D not resolved. V was clipped by 4 bases and J by 4 bases, with 17 bases between them. In germline, CDR1 is SGHAT, CDR2 FQNNGV. The CDR3 length is 15 residues. CDR3 loop: CASSSHASRLYEQYF. As DNA, the CDR3 is TGTGCCAGCAGCTCGCACGCCTCTAGGCTTTACGAGCAGTACTTC.